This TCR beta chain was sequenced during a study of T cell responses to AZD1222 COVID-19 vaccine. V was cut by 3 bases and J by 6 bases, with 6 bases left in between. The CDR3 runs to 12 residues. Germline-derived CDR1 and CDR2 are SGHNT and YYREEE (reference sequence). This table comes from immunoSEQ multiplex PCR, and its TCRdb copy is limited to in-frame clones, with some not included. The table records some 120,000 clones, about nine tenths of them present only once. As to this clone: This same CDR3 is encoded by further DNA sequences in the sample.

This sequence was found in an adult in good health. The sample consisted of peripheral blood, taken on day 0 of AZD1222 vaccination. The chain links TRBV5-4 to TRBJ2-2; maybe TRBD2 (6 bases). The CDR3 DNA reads TGTGCCAGCAGCTGGGGGGCCGGGGAGCTGTTTTTT. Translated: CASSWGAGELFF.